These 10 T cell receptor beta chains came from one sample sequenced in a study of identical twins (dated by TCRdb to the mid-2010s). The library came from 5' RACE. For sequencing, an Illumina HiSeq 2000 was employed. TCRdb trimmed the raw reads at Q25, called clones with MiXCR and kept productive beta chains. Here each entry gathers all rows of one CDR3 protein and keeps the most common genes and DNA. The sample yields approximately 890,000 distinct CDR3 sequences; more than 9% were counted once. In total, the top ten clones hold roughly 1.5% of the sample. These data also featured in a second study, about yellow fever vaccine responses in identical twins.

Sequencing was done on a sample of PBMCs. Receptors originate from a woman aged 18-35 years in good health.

CDR3 nucleotide sequence: TGTGCCAGCAGTGAATCGGGCCTTTTGAACACTGAAGCTTTCTTT. It is translated as CASSESGLLNTEAFF. V usage is TRBV25-1 and J usage is TRBJ1-1; D not resolved. This CDR3 comprises 15 residues. The V end lost 1 base, the J end lost 0 bases, and 9 bases lay between the germline ends. Looked up from germline, CDR1 is MGHDK and CDR2 is SYGVNS.

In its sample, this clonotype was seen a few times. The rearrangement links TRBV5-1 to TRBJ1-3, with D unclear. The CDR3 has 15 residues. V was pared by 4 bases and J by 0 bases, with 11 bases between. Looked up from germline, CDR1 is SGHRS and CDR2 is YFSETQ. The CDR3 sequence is CASSRDIPSGNTIYF. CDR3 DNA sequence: TGCGCCAGCAGCCGAGACATACCCTCTGGAAACACCATATATTTT.

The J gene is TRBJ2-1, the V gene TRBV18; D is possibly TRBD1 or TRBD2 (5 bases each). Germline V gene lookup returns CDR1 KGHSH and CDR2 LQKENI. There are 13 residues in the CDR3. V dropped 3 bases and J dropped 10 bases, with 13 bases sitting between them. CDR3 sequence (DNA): TGTGCCAGCTCACCTACCGGGACGAAAGAGCAGTTCTTC. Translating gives CASSPTGTKEQFF.

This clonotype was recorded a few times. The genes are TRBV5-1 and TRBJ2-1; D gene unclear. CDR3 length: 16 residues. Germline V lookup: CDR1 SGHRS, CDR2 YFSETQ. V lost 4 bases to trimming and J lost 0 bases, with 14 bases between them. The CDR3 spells CASSRYPDPSYNEQFF. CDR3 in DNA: TGCGCCAGCAGCCGATATCCGGACCCCTCCTACAATGAGCAGTTCTTC.

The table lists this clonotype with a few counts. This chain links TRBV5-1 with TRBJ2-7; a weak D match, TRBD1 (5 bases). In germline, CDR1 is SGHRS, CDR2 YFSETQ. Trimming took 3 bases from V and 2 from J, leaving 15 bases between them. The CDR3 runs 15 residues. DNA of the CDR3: TGCGCCAGCAGCTCCACAGCGACGACAGCCTACGAGCAGTACGTC. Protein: CASSSTATTAYEQYV.

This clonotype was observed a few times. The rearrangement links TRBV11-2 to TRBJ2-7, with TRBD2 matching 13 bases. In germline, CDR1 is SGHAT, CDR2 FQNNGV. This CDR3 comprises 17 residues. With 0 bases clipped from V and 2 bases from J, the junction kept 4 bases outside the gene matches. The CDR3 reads CASSLDLLAGGTYEQYF. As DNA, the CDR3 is TGTGCCAGCAGCTTAGACCTACTAGCGGGAGGGACCTACGAGCAGTACTTC.

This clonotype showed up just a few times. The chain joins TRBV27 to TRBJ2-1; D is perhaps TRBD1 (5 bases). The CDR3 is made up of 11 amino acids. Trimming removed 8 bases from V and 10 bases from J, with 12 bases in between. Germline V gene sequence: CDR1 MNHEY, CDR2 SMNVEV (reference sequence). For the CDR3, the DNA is TGTGCCAGCCAGTCGGCAGGGGAGCAGTTCTTC. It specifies CASQSAGEQFF.

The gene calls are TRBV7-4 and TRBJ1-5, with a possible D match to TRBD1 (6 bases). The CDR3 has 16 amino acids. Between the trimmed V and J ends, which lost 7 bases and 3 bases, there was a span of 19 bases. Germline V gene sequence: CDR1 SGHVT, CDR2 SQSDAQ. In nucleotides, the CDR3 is TGTGCCAGCACCTCCGGCACAGGGAGTTCCAATCAGCCCCAGCATTTT. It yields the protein CASTSGTGSSNQPQHF.

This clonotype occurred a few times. As DNA, the CDR3 is TGTGCCAGCAGTGATAGCAGGGAGGGCACTGAAGCTTTCTTT. It yields the protein CASSDSREGTEAFF. V and J are TRBV25-1 and TRBJ1-1, with D perhaps TRBD1 (5 bases). This CDR3 is 14 amino acids long. Germline values: CDR1 MGHDK, CDR2 SYGVNS. V was clipped by 3 bases and J by 4 bases, with 12 bases between them.

The CDR3 is CASSPGLAGGTRGETQYF. CDR3 coding DNA: TGTGCCAGCAGCCCGGGACTAGCGGGGGGGACCAGGGGAGAGACCCAGTACTTC. The V and J genes are TRBV11-2 and TRBJ2-5, with 16 bases matching TRBD2. This CDR3 is 18 amino acids long. V dropped 5 bases and J dropped 4; count of bases not matched to a gene: 10. The germline V gene encodes CDR1 SGHAT and CDR2 FQNNGV.